These T cell receptor beta chains were read from a single sample in a study of blood T cell repertoires in COVID-19. TCRdb's table, derived via immunoSEQ multiplex PCR, lists solely in-frame clones and lacks some. The sample lists more than 85,000 clones; roughly 82% were seen once. Sequenced material: peripheral blood. All receptors derive from an older man with acute or convalescent COVID-19. Each CDR3 is given with its conserved first and last residue. D genes are given only for firm matches. Clone size, where shown, is once, few, many, or a class for clones that have expanded.

d_call,j_call,v_call,clone_size,cdr3_length,cdr3_aa,cdr3_nt
-,TRBJ1-5,TRBV18,-,15,CASSPMGSGYQPQHF,TGTGCCAGCTCACCCATGGGTTCGGGATATCAGCCCCAGCATTTT
TRBD2,TRBJ2-5,TRBV5-4,-,14,CASSLGTSGETQYF,TGTGCCAGCAGCCTAGGGACTAGCGGGGAGACCCAGTACTTC
TRBD2,TRBJ2-3,TRBV19,-,16,CASSDGTSGRIDTQYF,TGTGCCAGTAGTGACGGGACTAGCGGGAGGATAGATACGCAGTATTTT
TRBD1,TRBJ2-2,TRBV7-9,-,17,CASSSGEWTGPYRELFF,TGTGCCAGCAGCTCTGGGGAATGGACAGGGCCGTACCGGGAGCTGTTTTTT
-,TRBJ2-2,TRBV14,few,14,CASSQRVGTGELFF,TGTGCCAGCAGCCAACGGGTCGGCACCGGGGAGCTGTTTTTT
-,TRBJ1-4,TRBV6-2/TRBV6-3,-,16,CASSSRSRGPNEKLFF,TGTGCCAGCAGTTCGCGCTCGAGAGGGCCAAATGAAAAACTGTTTTTT
TRBD2,TRBJ2-2,TRBV7-2,once,15,CATRALAGKGGELFF,TGTGCCACCAGGGCGTTAGCGGGAAAGGGGGGGGAGCTGTTTTTT
-,TRBJ1-6,TRBV5-1,few,13,CASSLEGTSPLHF,TGCGCCAGCAGCTTAGAGGGTACTTCACCCCTCCACTTT
-,TRBJ1-1,TRBV28,-,15,CASSLWGARGTEAFF,TGTGCCAGCAGTTTATGGGGGGCGCGTGGCACTGAAGCTTTCTTT
TRBD2,TRBJ2-1,TRBV6-1,-,16,CASSERGTSGRLEQFF,TGTGCCAGCAGTGAAAGAGGGACTAGCGGGAGGCTTGAGCAGTTCTTC
TRBD2,TRBJ2-2,TRBV28,-,16,CASRLPTSGPTGELFF,TGTGCCAGCAGACTCCCCACTAGCGGGCCGACCGGGGAGCTGTTTTTT
TRBD2,TRBJ2-1,TRBV10-1,few,13,CASSVAGLREQFF,TGCGCCAGCAGCGTAGCGGGGCTGCGGGAGCAGTTCTTC
-,TRBJ2-5,TRBV29-1,-,12,CSGLGQIETQYF,TGCAGCGGCCTAGGACAGATAGAGACCCAGTACTTC
-,TRBJ2-7,TRBV29-1,-,13,CSVAEQPHHEQYF,TGCAGCGTTGCGGAGCAACCCCACCACGAGCAGTACTTC
TRBD1,TRBJ2-1,TRBV5-1,-,16,CASSWISGTGMDEQFF,TGCGCCAGCAGCTGGATCTCCGGGACAGGGATGGATGAGCAGTTCTTC
-,TRBJ1-1,TRBV4-3,-,13,CASSPRRGAEAFF,TGCGCCAGCAGCCCCCGGCGGGGAGCTGAAGCTTTCTTT
-,TRBJ1-1,TRBV28,few,13,CASSSPPNTEAFF,TGTGCCAGCAGTTCCCCTCCGAACACTGAAGCTTTCTTT
-,TRBJ1-5,TRBV3-1/TRBV3-2,-,14,CASSPHRDFQPQHF,TGTGCCAGCAGCCCACACAGGGATTTTCAGCCCCAGCATTTT
-,TRBJ2-6,TRBV4-3,-,17,CASSQEQISSGANVLTF,TGCGCCAGCAGCCAAGAGCAGATAAGCTCTGGGGCCAACGTCCTGACTTTC
-,TRBJ1-1,TRBV5-4,-,14,CASSYSGVHTEAFF,TGTGCCAGCAGCTACTCGGGGGTGCACACTGAAGCTTTCTTT
TRBD1,TRBJ2-2,TRBV2,-,16,CASSVATGAPAGELFF,TGTGCCAGCAGTGTAGCGACAGGGGCGCCGGCCGGGGAGCTGTTTTTT
TRBD1,TRBJ2-7,TRBV7-2,-,15,CASSLGQLSSYEQYF,TGTGCCAGCAGCTTGGGACAGTTGAGCTCCTACGAGCAGTACTTC
TRBD1,TRBJ1-1,TRBV6-2/TRBV6-3,-,15,CASSPTGTGNTEAFF,TGTGCCAGCAGCCCAACCGGGACAGGGAACACTGAAGCTTTCTTT
-,TRBJ2-2,TRBV9,-,14,CASSETGNTGELFF,TGTGCCAGCAGCGAGACAGGGAACACCGGGGAGCTGTTTTTT
TRBD2,TRBJ2-1,TRBV5-3,-,16,CARSLTSERGDNEQFF,TGTGCCAGAAGCTTGACTTCTGAGCGGGGGGATAATGAGCAGTTCTTC
-,TRBJ2-3,TRBV27,-,14,CASSLASNTDTQYF,TGTGCCAGCAGCCTGGCCTCGAACACAGATACGCAGTATTTT
TRBD1,TRBJ1-4,TRBV6-5,once,14,CASSWTGPNEKLFF,TGTGCCAGCAGTTGGACAGGCCCTAATGAAAAACTGTTTTTT
-,TRBJ2-7,TRBV27,-,14,CASSFSRQGGEQYF,TGTGCCAGCAGTTTTTCCCGACAGGGAGGCGAGCAGTACTTC
-,TRBJ2-7,TRBV11-2,-,14,CASSRDTMIYEQYF,TGTGCCAGCAGCCGTGACACCATGATATACGAGCAGTACTTC
TRBD1,TRBJ1-1,TRBV29-1,few,12,CSVEGQKTEAFF,TGCAGCGTTGAGGGACAGAAGACTGAAGCTTTCTTT
-,TRBJ2-3,TRBV4-3,-,17,CASSQDRGGTAADTQYF,TGCGCCAGCAGCCAAGATAGAGGGGGAACGGCGGCGGATACGCAGTATTTT
TRBD1,TRBJ2-3,TRBV5-1,-,16,CASSLGPTGGTDTQYF,TGCGCCAGTTCTCTGGGACCGACAGGGGGCACAGATACGCAGTATTTT
TRBD1,TRBJ1-2,TRBV7-2,-,13,CASSRDRFYGYTF,TGTGCCAGCAGTCGGGACAGGTTCTATGGCTACACCTTC
-,TRBJ2-5,TRBV7-8,-,13,CASSLGPQETQYF,TGTGCCAGCAGCTTAGGGCCACAAGAGACCCAGTACTTC
-,TRBJ1-6,TRBV19,-,12,CASSIVDSPLHF,TGTGCCAGTAGTATCGTCGATTCACCCCTCCACTTT